This T cell receptor (beta chain) was sequenced in a study of blood T cell repertoires in COVID-19. The assay was immunoSEQ multiplex PCR, and TCRdb's table has in-frame clones only and misses some. This sample carries approximately 250,000 clones, less than 90% of them seen once, and the ten largest clones take 1.5% to 2%. Trimming at V came to 4 bases and at J to 4 bases, leaving 7 bases not matched to a gene. The CDR3 is made up of 15 amino acids. The germline V gene encodes CDR1 SGHDT and CDR2 YYEEEE. This clone was recorded once. This chain uses TRBV5-6 with TRBJ2-2; 7 bases are shared with TRBD1. The specimen was peripheral blood. The source of this sequence is a man aged 25-40 years with active or convalescent COVID-19. This CDR3 reads CASSPGQVSTGELFF. In nucleotides, the CDR3 is TGTGCCAGCAGCCCTGGACAGGTTAGCACCGGGGAGCTGTTTTTT.